This TCR beta chain derives from a study of blood T cell repertoires in COVID-19. This clone was detected a few times. The method was immunoSEQ multiplex PCR; TCRdb's version includes in-frame clones alone and lacks a portion of them. The sample has hundreds of thousands of clones, around 87% seen once; the top ten hold about 1.6%. V was clipped by 2 bases and J by 4 bases; unmatched bases: 19. This CDR3 spans 19 amino acids. Germline assignment: CDR1 SGHVS and CDR2 FQNEAQ. The specimen was peripheral blood. The chain combines TRBV7-8 with TRBJ1-1, with 7 bases lining up with TRBD1. The sequence came from a woman in her 40s who had recovered from COVID-19. CDR3 sequence reads: CASSLSPLQGYGIGTEAFF. DNA for the CDR3: TGTGCCAGCAGCTTATCGCCCCTACAGGGGTACGGCATTGGCACTGAAGCTTTCTTT.